Below are 3 T cell receptor beta chains sequenced from a single sample in a study of blood T cell repertoires in COVID-19. Sequencing was performed with immunoSEQ multiplex PCR; in TCRdb, only in-frame clones are kept and a portion is missing. The table has 150,000 to 160,000 clones, 91% seen once; the top ten hold under 0.6%. The sequencing sample was made of peripheral blood. The source of these receptors is a man in his fifties with acute or convalescent COVID-19.

The genes are TRBV19 and TRBJ1-4; 9 positions agree with TRBD1. The CDR3 loop spans 17 amino acids. The V segment lost 5 bases and the J segment 7 bases; nucleotides outside the gene matches: 14. Germline-derived CDR1 and CDR2 are LNHDA and SQIVND (reference sequence). The CDR3 loop reads CASSLTGGAGRFEKLFF. The CDR3 region has the DNA TGTGCCAGTAGTTTAACAGGGGGCGCCGGTCGCTTTGAAAAACTGTTTTTT.

The chain combines TRBV29-1 with TRBJ2-7, with 9 bases fitting TRBD1. CDR3 size: 14 residues. Germline CDR1 and CDR2: SQVTM and ANQGSEA. J was trimmed by 3 bases and V by 0 bases; bases with no gene match: 3. CDR3 nucleotide sequence: TGCAGCGTTGAAGATGGGGGACAGGGCTACGAGCAGTACTTC. Protein sequence: CSVEDGGQGYEQYF.

This clone is a singleton in its sample. The V gene is TRBV24-1, the J gene TRBJ1-6; D gene uncertain. Trimming took off 10 bases at V and 7 bases at J, with 13 bases between the two ends. CDR3 size: 13 residues. Germline-derived CDR1 and CDR2 are KGHDR and SFDVKD. The CDR3 spells CATQRATNSPLHF. The CDR3 nucleotides are TGTGCCACTCAGCGGGCCACCAATTCACCCCTCCACTTT.